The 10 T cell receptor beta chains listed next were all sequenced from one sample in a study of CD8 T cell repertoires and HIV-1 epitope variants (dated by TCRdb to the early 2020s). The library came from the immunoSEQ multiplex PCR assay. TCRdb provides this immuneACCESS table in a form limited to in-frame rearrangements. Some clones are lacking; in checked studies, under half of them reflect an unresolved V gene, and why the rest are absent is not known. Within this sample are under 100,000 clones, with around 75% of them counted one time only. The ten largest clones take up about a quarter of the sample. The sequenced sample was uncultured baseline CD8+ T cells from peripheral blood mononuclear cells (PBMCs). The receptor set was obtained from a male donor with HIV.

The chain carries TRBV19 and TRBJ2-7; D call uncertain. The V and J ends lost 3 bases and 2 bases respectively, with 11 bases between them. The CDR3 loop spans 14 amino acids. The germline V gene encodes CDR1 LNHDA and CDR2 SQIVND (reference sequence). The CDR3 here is CASSIDTPAYEQYF. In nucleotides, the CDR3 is TGTGCCAGTAGTATCGACACCCCCGCCTACGAGCAGTACTTC.

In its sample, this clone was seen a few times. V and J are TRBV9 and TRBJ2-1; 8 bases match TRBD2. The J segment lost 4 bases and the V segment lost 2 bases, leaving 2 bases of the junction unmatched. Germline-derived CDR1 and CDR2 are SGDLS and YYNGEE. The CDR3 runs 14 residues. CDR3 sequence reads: CASSVIAGYNEQFF. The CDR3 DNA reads TGTGCCAGCAGCGTGATAGCGGGATACAATGAGCAGTTCTTC.

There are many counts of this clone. The chain's CDR3 is CASSLMVDNEQFF. CDR3 nucleotides: TGTGCCAGCAGCTTGATGGTTGACAATGAGCAGTTCTTC. The V and J genes are TRBV5-4 and TRBJ2-1; no definite D call. CDR1 and CDR2 (germline): SGHNT, YYREEE (reference sequence). CDR3 length: 13 amino acids. Trimming took 1 base from V and 5 from J, leaving 7 bases between them.

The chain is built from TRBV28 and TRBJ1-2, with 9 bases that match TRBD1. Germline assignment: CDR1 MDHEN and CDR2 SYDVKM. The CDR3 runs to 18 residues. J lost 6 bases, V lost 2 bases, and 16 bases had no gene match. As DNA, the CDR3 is TGTGCCAGCAGTTTACCCCCTGTGGACAGGGGAATGCGGGATGGCTACACCTTC. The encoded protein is CASSLPPVDRGMRDGYTF.

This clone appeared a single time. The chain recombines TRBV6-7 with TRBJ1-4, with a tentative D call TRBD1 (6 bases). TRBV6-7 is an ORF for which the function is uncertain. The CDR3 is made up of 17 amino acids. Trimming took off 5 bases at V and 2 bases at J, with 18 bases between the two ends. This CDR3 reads CASSGRRGQVTNEKLFF. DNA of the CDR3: TGTGCCAGCAGTGGACGACGGGGGCAGGTGACTAATGAAAAACTGTTTTTT.

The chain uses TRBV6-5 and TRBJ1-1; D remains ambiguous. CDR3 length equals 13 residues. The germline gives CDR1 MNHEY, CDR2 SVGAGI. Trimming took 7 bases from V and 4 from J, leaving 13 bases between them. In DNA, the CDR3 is TGTGCCAGCAATAACCCTCTCGGCACTGAAGCTTTCTTT. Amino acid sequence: CASNNPLGTEAFF.

The CDR3 DNA reads TGTGCCAGCGGGTCTAGCGGATCCTACGAGCAGTACTTC. This codes for CASGSSGSYEQYF. V is TRBV6-1 and J is TRBJ2-7; 7 bases match TRBD2. The CDR3 contains 13 residues. The junction had 5 bases not matched to a gene; V was cut back by 8 bases and J by 1 base. CDR1 MNHNS and CDR2 SASEGT come from the germline V gene.

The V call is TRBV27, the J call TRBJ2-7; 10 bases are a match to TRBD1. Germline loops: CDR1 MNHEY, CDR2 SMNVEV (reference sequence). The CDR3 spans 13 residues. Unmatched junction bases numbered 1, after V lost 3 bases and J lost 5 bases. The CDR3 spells CASSFGTGDEQYF. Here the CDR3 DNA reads TGTGCCAGCAGTTTCGGGACAGGGGACGAGCAGTACTTC.

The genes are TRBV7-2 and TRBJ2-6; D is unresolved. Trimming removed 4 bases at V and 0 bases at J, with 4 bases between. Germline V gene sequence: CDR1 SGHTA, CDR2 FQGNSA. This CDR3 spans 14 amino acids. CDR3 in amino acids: CASSSYSGANVLTF. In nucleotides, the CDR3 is TGTGCCAGCAGCTCCTACTCTGGGGCCAACGTCCTGACTTTC.

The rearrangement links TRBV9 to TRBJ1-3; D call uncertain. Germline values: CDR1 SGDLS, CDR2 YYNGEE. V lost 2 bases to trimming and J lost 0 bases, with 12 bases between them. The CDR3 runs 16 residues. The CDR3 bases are TGTGCCAGCAGCGTTGGCGGAGTCTTCTCTGGAAACACCATATATTTT. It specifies CASSVGGVFSGNTIYF.